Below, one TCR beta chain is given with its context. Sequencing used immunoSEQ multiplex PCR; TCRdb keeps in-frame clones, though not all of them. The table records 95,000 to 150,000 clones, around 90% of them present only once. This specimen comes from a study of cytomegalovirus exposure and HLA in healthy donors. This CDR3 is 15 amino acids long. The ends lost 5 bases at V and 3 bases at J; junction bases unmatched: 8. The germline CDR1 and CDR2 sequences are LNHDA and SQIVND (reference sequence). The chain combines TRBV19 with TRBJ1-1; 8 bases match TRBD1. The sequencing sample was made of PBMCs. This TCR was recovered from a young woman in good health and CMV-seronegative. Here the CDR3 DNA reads TGTGCCAGTAGTCCAGGACAGGGTAGAGACACTGAAGCTTTCTTT. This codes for CASSPGQGRDTEAFF.